One T cell receptor beta chain is described in this entry. Its cognate antigen is unknown. The data originate from a study of OX40 agonist ivuxolimab in advanced cancers. Study-wide background: An agonistic anti-OX40 (CD134) antibody, ivuxolimab, was used to treat the patients. Earlier treatment with anti-PD-1, anti-PD-L1 or anti-CTLA-4 was permitted, and about 40% had received some. The study's findings and limits: Clonal expansion in partial responders at 0.1-3.0 mg/kg ranked among the lowest.

Germline CDR1 MDHEN, CDR2 SYDVKM. This CDR3 contains 14 residues. With 6 bases clipped from V and 3 bases from J, the junction kept 7 bases outside the gene matches. Profiled with immunoSEQ multiplex PCR; TCRdb holds only in-frame clones, not every one. The data contain fewer than 85,000 clones, around four fifths of them singletons. The J gene is TRBJ1-1, the V gene TRBV28, with TRBD1 identical over 7 bases. The receptor comes from an adult with an advanced solid tumor such as melanoma, head and neck, liver or kidney cancer. This sample comprised CD4+ or CD8+ T cells sorted from blood, obtained in a trial of the OX40 agonist ivuxolimab. The CDR3 nucleotides are TGTGCCAGCAGGACCGGGACAGAATACACTGAAGCTTTCTTT. Protein product: CASRTGTEYTEAFF.